This TCR beta chain was profiled in a study of shared clonotypes between healthy human individuals. As handled by the study authors: Owing to the provision of junction-only sequences devoid of quality scores by immunoSEQ, filtering differed. Profiled with immunoSEQ multiplex PCR; TCRdb holds only in-frame clones, not every one. V, J and clone size reflect that table, while D and trimming were determined from the DNA. The data contain more than 1,200,000 clones, less than 99% of them seen just once; the ten biggest clones take up 0.3% to 0.45%. Germline V gives CDR1 SEHNR, CDR2 FQNEAQ (reference sequence). The CDR3 is made up of 18 amino acids. Unmatched junction bases numbered 9, after V lost 1 base and J lost 4 bases. As concerns this clone: As yet, its antigen is unknown.

General study points: Even with large depth, rarefaction showed that sorted-subset sequencing was incomplete. Clonotype sharing among donors likely depends on sequencing depth. Memory subsets generally showed lower estimated richness than naive subsets.

The sample was naive CD4+ T cells sorted from blood. Subset noted: CD45RA+ positively selected. This chain links TRBV7-9 with TRBJ2-2; TRBD2 matches 10 bases. The clonotype originates from a man aged 25 to 40 in good health. The CDR3 is CASSLEGASGSTTGELFF. The DNA of the CDR3 is TGTGCCAGCAGCTTAGAGGGGGCTAGCGGGAGTACCACCGGGGAGCTGTTTTTT.